The 32 T cell receptor beta chains reported below all come from one sample, sequenced in a study of blood T cell repertoires in COVID-19. Assay: immunoSEQ multiplex PCR; the TCRdb copy retains only in-frame clones and omits some. The sample holds around 150,000 clones, 70% to 85% seen once. Sequences were obtained from peripheral blood. Receptors originate from a woman in her forties or fifties in a cohort sampled during active or convalescent COVID-19.

Only one count was recorded for this clone. This chain uses TRBV30 with TRBJ2-5; a possible D gene is TRBD2 (5 bases). The CDR3 runs 13 residues. The germline gives CDR1 GTSNPN, CDR2 SVGIG (reference sequence). V was cut by 2 bases and J by 4 bases, with 11 bases left in between. In DNA form, the CDR3 reads TGTGCCTGGAGTCGGGATCGCGGAGAGACCCAGTACTTC. Protein product: CAWSRDRGETQYF.

The gene calls are TRBV6-5 and TRBJ1-5; the D is unclear. The germline CDR1 and CDR2 sequences are MNHEY and SVGAGI. V was trimmed by 2 bases and J by 6 bases, leaving 14 bases between them. CDR3 length: 15 amino acids. DNA for the CDR3: TGTGCCAGCAGTTACAGCGGCCCAGTGGGTCAGCCCCAGCATTTT. Its translation: CASSYSGPVGQPQHF.

J is TRBJ2-2 and V is TRBV30; D is ambiguous. V was trimmed by 3 bases and J by 2 bases, leaving 16 bases between them. CDR3 length equals 16 residues. Germline CDR1 is GTSNPN and CDR2 is SVGIG (reference sequence). CDR3 amino acids: CAWSDNDPFNTGELFF. In nucleotides, the CDR3 is TGTGCCTGGAGCGACAACGACCCCTTTAACACCGGGGAGCTGTTTTTT.

The chain couples TRBV28 to TRBJ1-1; 7 nucleotides match TRBD1. This CDR3 region has 14 residues. The J segment lost 10 bases and the V segment lost 5 bases, leaving 13 bases of the junction unmatched. Germline-derived CDR1 and CDR2 are MDHEN and SYDVKM. CDR3 in DNA: TGTGCCAGCAGTGCCCAAGACAGGGACTCGGGAGCTTTCTTT. Protein: CASSAQDRDSGAFF.

This clone appeared once. The CDR3 reads CASSSRGQREETQYF. The CDR3 DNA follows: TGTGCCAGCAGCTCTAGAGGACAGCGAGAAGAGACCCAGTACTTC. The genes are TRBV7-9 and TRBJ2-5; TRBD1 is a possible D gene (6 bases). The CDR3 is 15 amino acids. The V end lost 4 bases, the J end lost 3 bases, and 15 bases lay between the germline ends. Germline V gene lookup returns CDR1 SEHNR and CDR2 FQNEAQ (reference sequence). Filled out from reference TRBV7-9 and TRBJ2-5, the complete variable domain reads DTGVSQNPRHKITKRGQNVTFRCDPISEHNRLYWYRQTLGQGPEFLTYFQNEAQLEKSRLLSDRFSAERPKGSFSTLEIQRTEQGDSAMYLCASSSRGQREETQYFGPGTRLLVL.

This chain connects TRBV7-9 to TRBJ1-6; D gene ambiguous. This CDR3 comprises 14 residues. Germline loops: CDR1 SEHNR, CDR2 FQNEAQ (reference sequence). V was trimmed by 1 base and J by 7 bases, leaving 8 bases between them. The CDR3 region has the DNA TGTGCCAGCAGCTTAGAAACCCGGAATTCACCCCTCCACTTT. It specifies CASSLETRNSPLHF.

The table lists this clone with a few counts. The chain combines TRBV5-8 with TRBJ2-7; D not certain. The CDR3 contains 12 residues. With 4 bases removed from V and 2 bases from J, the gap between germline ends came to 7 bases. Germline-derived CDR1 and CDR2 are SGHTS and YDEGEE. DNA for the CDR3: TGTGCCAGCAGCCGTAATACCTACGAGCAGTACTTC. It encodes CASSRNTYEQYF.

This chain joins TRBV6-8 and TRBJ2-3; D possibly corresponds to TRBD1 (5 bases). Germline assignment: CDR1 MNHGY and CDR2 SAAAGT. CDR3 length equals 20 residues. V gave up 3 bases and J gave up 2 bases, with 27 bases separating them. CDR3 sequence: CASSYSKPLTQGDDTDTQYF. The CDR3 bases are TGTGCCAGCAGTTATTCAAAGCCCCTTACTCAAGGGGATGACACAGATACGCAGTATTTT.

The rearrangement links TRBV10-3 to TRBJ2-7; 12 bases fit TRBD2. The germline CDR1 and CDR2 sequences are ENHRY and SYGVKD. The CDR3 is 15 residues long. V was pared by 3 bases and J by 5 bases, with 5 bases of the junction left unmatched. The CDR3 sequence: CAISDLAGGPHEQYF. Here the CDR3 DNA reads TGTGCCATCAGTGACCTAGCGGGGGGGCCCCACGAGCAGTACTTC.

The rearrangement links TRBV3-1 (or the pseudogene TRBV3-2) to TRBJ1-2; 7 positions match TRBD1. Germline assignment: CDR1 LGHDT and CDR2 YNNKEL (reference sequence). The CDR3 runs to 14 residues. The ends lost 1 base at V and 6 bases at J; junction bases unmatched: 5. DNA for the CDR3: TGTGCCAGCAGCCAAGTACAGGGGAGTGATGGCTACACCTTC. As protein: CASSQVQGSDGYTF.

The chain joins TRBV3-1 (or the pseudogene TRBV3-2) to TRBJ2-3; the match to TRBD2 covers 10 bases. CDR3 length: 15 residues. Trimming cost V 2 bases and J 4 bases; bases outside gene matches: 3. Germline CDR1 LGHDT, CDR2 YNNKEL (reference sequence). The CDR3 sequence is CASSQIAGGADTQYF. The CDR3 region has the DNA TGTGCCAGCAGCCAAATAGCGGGGGGTGCAGATACGCAGTATTTT.

Only one count was recorded for this clone. Other DNA sequences of this sample code for an identical CDR3. This chain joins TRBV28 and TRBJ1-2, with 8 bases lining up with TRBD1. J lost 4 bases, V lost 3 bases, and 4 bases had no gene match. Germline loops: CDR1 MDHEN, CDR2 SYDVKM. The CDR3 sequence is 14 residues long. CDR3 sequence reads: CASSLGTGGYGYTF. The CDR3 nucleotides are TGTGCCAGCAGTTTGGGGACAGGCGGCTATGGCTACACCTTC.

The chain links TRBV6-1 to TRBJ1-3, with 8 bases lining up with TRBD1. The V segment lost 8 bases and the J segment 0 bases; nucleotides outside the gene matches: 6. This CDR3 comprises 15 residues. Germline loops: CDR1 MNHNS, CDR2 SASEGT. CDR3 DNA: TGTGCCAGCGCGACAGGGGAAATCTCTGGAAACACCATATATTTT. As protein: CASATGEISGNTIYF.

V usage is TRBV13 and J usage is TRBJ2-5; 8 positions agree with TRBD2. Trimming cost V 5 bases and J 5 bases; bases outside gene matches: 7. The CDR3 has 14 residues. Germline V gene lookup returns CDR1 PRHDT and CDR2 FYEKMQ (reference sequence). The CDR3 bases are TGTGCCAGCAGCCCGCGGGGGGCGGTGGAGACCCAGTACTTC. Encoded protein: CASSPRGAVETQYF. Full variable domain (rest looked up from reference TRBV13 and TRBJ2-5): AAGVIQSPRHLIKEKRETATLKCYPIPRHDTVYWYQQGPGQDPQFLISFYEKMQSDKGSIPDRFSAQQFSDYHSELNMSSLELGDSALYFCASSPRGAVETQYFGPGTRLLVL.

V is TRBV15 and J is TRBJ1-2; 7 nucleotides agree with TRBD1. V was clipped by 0 bases and J by 4 bases; unmatched bases: 5. The germline CDR1 and CDR2 sequences are LNHNV and YYDKDF (reference sequence). The CDR3 spans 15 residues. The CDR3 loop is CATSRDLAGGYGYTF. The CDR3 DNA follows: TGTGCCACCAGCAGAGATCTTGCAGGGGGCTATGGCTACACCTTC.

The chain uses TRBV5-1 and TRBJ1-4; 7 positions agree with TRBD1. Germline V lookup: CDR1 SGHRS, CDR2 YFSETQ. The CDR3 consists of 16 residues. V lost 1 base, J lost 3 bases, and 6 bases stayed unmatched. This chain's CDR3 is CASSLLSTGPNEKLFF. CDR3 DNA sequence: TGCGCCAGCAGCTTGTTGTCGACAGGGCCTAATGAAAAACTGTTTTTT. The full variable domain, in which reference TRBV5-1 and TRBJ1-4 provide the parts outside the CDR3, is KAGVTQTPRYLIKTRGQQVTLSCSPISGHRSVSWYQQTPGQGLQFLFEYFSETQRNKGNFPGRFSGRQFSNSRSEMNVSTLELGDSALYLCASSLLSTGPNEKLFFGSGTQLSVL.

The V call is TRBV25-1, the J call TRBJ1-6; possibly TRBD1 for D (5 bases). V was pared by 3 bases and J by 9 bases, with 6 bases between. CDR3 length equals 12 residues. CDR1 MGHDK and CDR2 SYGVNS come from the germline V gene. The DNA for the CDR3 is TGTGCCAGCAGTGAGGGGGGTTCACCCCTCCACTTT. Translation: CASSEGGSPLHF. Based on the CDR3 plus reference TRBV25-1 and TRBJ1-6, the full variable domain is EADIYQTPRYLVIGTGKKITLECSQTMGHDKMYWYQQDPGMELHLIHYSYGVNSTEKGDLSSESTVSRIRTEHFPLTLESARPSHTSQYLCASSEGGSPLHFGNGTRLTVT.

The sample holds many counts of this clone. The V and J genes are TRBV25-1 and TRBJ2-5; 14 nucleotides line up with TRBD2. The germline V gene encodes CDR1 MGHDK and CDR2 SYGVNS. This CDR3 is 16 amino acids long. Trimming cost V 2 bases and J 5 bases; bases outside gene matches: 4. The chain's CDR3 is CASSETRLAGGETQYF. Here the CDR3 DNA reads TGTGCCAGCAGTGAAACCCGACTAGCGGGGGGGGAGACCCAGTACTTC.

This chain uses TRBV18 with TRBJ1-5; 7 positions agree with TRBD1. This CDR3 comprises 15 residues. Germline loops: CDR1 KGHSH, CDR2 LQKENI. V shed 3 bases and J 4 bases; nucleotides not matched to a gene: 6. CDR3 sequence reads: CASSPSTGINQPQHF. The DNA of the CDR3 is TGTGCCAGCTCACCCTCGACAGGGATAAATCAGCCCCAGCATTTT.

This chain connects TRBV24-1 to TRBJ2-1; 9 nucleotides agree with TRBD2. Germline CDR1 is KGHDR and CDR2 is SFDVKD. Losses at the gene ends were 3 bases for V and 0 bases for J; bases not matched to a gene: 8. The CDR3 has 18 residues. The CDR3 nucleotides read TGTGCCACCAGTGATCCTGCGGCGGGGGGGAACTCCTACAATGAGCAGTTCTTC. Its protein is CATSDPAAGGNSYNEQFF.

The J gene is TRBJ2-2, the V gene TRBV7-3, with TRBD1 as a possible D gene (6 bases). Between the trimmed V and J ends, which lost 4 bases and 0 bases, there was a span of 15 bases. This CDR3 has 17 residues. The germline V gene has CDR1 SGHTA and CDR2 FQGTGA. CDR3 sequence reads: CASSSHPTGPNTGELFF. As DNA, the CDR3 is TGTGCCAGCAGCTCTCACCCGACAGGACCGAACACCGGGGAGCTGTTTTTT.

V and J are TRBV19 and TRBJ2-7; 9 bases fit TRBD2. CDR3 length equals 16 residues. Germline CDR1 is LNHDA and CDR2 is SQIVND (reference sequence). V was clipped by 3 bases and J by 0 bases; unmatched bases: 6. Here the CDR3 DNA reads TGTGCCAGTAGTATGGAAGGGACTAGCCACTCCTACGAGCAGTACTTC. It translates to CASSMEGTSHSYEQYF.

This clone came up a few times. The J gene is TRBJ1-5, the V gene TRBV19, with 7 bases matching TRBD1. The V segment lost 4 bases and the J segment 2 bases; nucleotides outside the gene matches: 5. The germline gives CDR1 LNHDA, CDR2 SQIVND (reference sequence). The CDR3 covers 15 residues. The CDR3 here is CASSNTGEGNQPQHF. In DNA, the CDR3 is TGTGCCAGTAGTAACACAGGGGAGGGCAATCAGCCCCAGCATTTT.

V and J are TRBV6-5 and TRBJ1-2; tentative D call: TRBD1 (5 bases). V was trimmed by 6 bases and J by 6 bases, leaving 11 bases between them. CDR1 is MNHEY and CDR2 is SVGAGI in the germline V gene. This CDR3 contains 12 residues. CDR3 in amino acids: CASRDNYHGYTF. The DNA of the CDR3 is TGTGCCAGCAGGGACAACTACCATGGCTACACCTTC.

The chain has TRBV9 and TRBJ2-1, with unresolved D. CDR3 length: 11 amino acids. From germline, CDR1 is SGDLS and CDR2 YYNGEE. Trimming took off 3 bases at V and 9 bases at J, with 7 bases between the two ends. CDR3 sequence: CASSDSFEQFF. DNA of the CDR3: TGTGCCAGCAGCGACAGCTTTGAGCAGTTCTTC. Combining the CDR3 with reference TRBV9 and TRBJ2-1 gives the whole variable domain DSGVTQTPKHLITATGQRVTLRCSPRSGDLSVYWYQQSLDQGLQFLIQYYNGEERAKGNILERFSAQQFPDLHSELNLSSLELGDSALYFCASSDSFEQFFGPGTRLTVL.

This clone was seen only a few times. The chain carries TRBV24-1 and TRBJ2-4; possibly TRBD2 for D (6 bases). The V gene lost 9 bases and the J gene lost 3 bases, with 29 bases spanning the gap. The CDR3 is 19 residues long. In germline, CDR1 is KGHDR, CDR2 SFDVKD. The CDR3 DNA reads as TGTGCCACCCGAGTGTCGGACCGGACGGGACTGTTGGGCAAAAACATTCAGTACTTC. Translation: CATRVSDRTGLLGKNIQYF.

The chain combines TRBV6-6 with TRBJ2-1, with 10 bases lining up with TRBD2. The CDR3 is 16 amino acids. Trimming at V came to 2 bases and at J to 5 bases, leaving 6 bases not matched to a gene. From germline, CDR1 is MNHNY and CDR2 SVGAGI (reference sequence). The CDR3 here is CASSYPAGGLNNEQFF. CDR3 nucleotides: TGTGCCAGCAGTTACCCAGCGGGGGGGCTTAACAATGAGCAGTTCTTC.

The gene calls are TRBV7-9 and TRBJ2-5; TRBD2 is a possible D gene (5 bases). The CDR3 covers 14 residues. CDR1 is SEHNR and CDR2 is FQNEAQ in the germline V gene (reference sequence). V lost 1 base, J lost 5 bases, and 11 bases lay in between. DNA of the CDR3: TGTGCCAGCAGCTTAGGAGGAGGCGGCGAGACCCAGTACTTC. Translated: CASSLGGGGETQYF. The full variable domain, rest sourced from reference TRBV7-9 and TRBJ2-5, is DTGVSQNPRHKITKRGQNVTFRCDPISEHNRLYWYRQTLGQGPEFLTYFQNEAQLEKSRLLSDRFSAERPKGSFSTLEIQRTEQGDSAMYLCASSLGGGGETQYFGPGTRLLVL.

This sequence joins TRBV9 and TRBJ2-1, with a weak D call TRBD2 (6 bases). With 4 bases removed from V and 4 bases from J, the gap between germline ends came to 12 bases. The germline V gene encodes CDR1 SGDLS and CDR2 YYNGEE. This CDR3 comprises 14 residues. DNA for the CDR3: TGTGCCAGCAGCTCACTAGCTCAGTACAATGAGCAGTTCTTC. Residues: CASSSLAQYNEQFF.

The chain carries TRBV7-2 and TRBJ1-2; tentative D call: TRBD1 (5 bases). The CDR3 is made up of 17 amino acids. The ends were cut back, 5 bases at V and 8 bases at J, with 27 bases in the middle. Germline loops: CDR1 SGHTA, CDR2 FQGNSA. CDR3 residues: CASSLYLARDYTLGYTF. The CDR3 region has the DNA TGTGCCAGCAGCCTTTACCTAGCCAGGGACTACACTCTAGGCTACACCTTC.

This chain uses TRBV2 with TRBJ1-3; D might be TRBD1 (6 bases). This CDR3 has 15 residues. V shed 6 bases and J shed 0 bases, with 12 bases lying between them. In germline, CDR1 is SNHLY, CDR2 FYNNEI. Here the CDR3 DNA reads TGTGCCAGCAGCCCGGACAGCACCTCTGGAAACACCATATATTTT. Its protein is CASSPDSTSGNTIYF. The full variable domain, rest sourced from reference TRBV2 and TRBJ1-3, is EPEVTQTPSHQVTQMGQEVILRCVPISNHLYFYWYRQILGQKVEFLVSFYNNEISEKSEIFDDQFSVERPDGSNFTLKIRSTKLEDSAMYFCASSPDSTSGNTIYFGEGSWLTVV.

The chain recombines TRBV2 with TRBJ1-1; 7 nucleotides match TRBD1. V dropped 7 bases and J dropped 2; count of bases not matched to a gene: 4. The CDR3 totals 13 residues. Germline CDR1 SNHLY, CDR2 FYNNEI. DNA of the CDR3: TGTGCCAGCACCGGGGACAGAAACACTGAAGCTTTCTTT. Its translation is CASTGDRNTEAFF.